The 19 T cell receptor beta chains presented below share a single source sample, sequenced in a study of T cells after yellow fever vaccination. MiXCR, applied by TCRdb to the 5' RACE reads, yields one record per CDR3 protein. The sample has approximately 550,000 distinct CDR3 sequences, 15% to 20% seen once. The sequenced sample was PBMCs, obtained 15 days after the yellow fever booster vaccination. These receptors were collected from a man under 40 who received the YFV17D yellow fever vaccine.

The genes are TRBV10-2 and TRBJ2-1; D may be TRBD2 (6 bases). This CDR3 is 11 amino acids long. The V end lost 4 bases, the J end lost 15 bases, and 13 bases lay between the germline ends. Germline CDR1 reads WSHSY; CDR2 reads SAAADI. The CDR3: CASSVGTSGFF. In nucleotides, the CDR3 is TGCGCCAGCAGTGTCGGGACTTCAGGGTTCTTC.

The chain employs TRBV18 and TRBJ2-7, with 9 nucleotides matching TRBD1. Germline assignment: CDR1 KGHSH and CDR2 LQKENI. This CDR3 contains 18 residues. The J segment lost 1 base and the V segment lost 3 bases, leaving 13 bases of the junction unmatched. As DNA, the CDR3 is TGTGCCAGCTCACCGGGTATTTCGGGGACAGGGATTTCCTACGAGCAGTACTTC. It yields the protein CASSPGISGTGISYEQYF. The full variable domain, with the rest looked up from reference TRBV18 and TRBJ2-7, is NAGVMQNPRHLVRRRGQEARLRCSPMKGHSHVYWYRQLPEEGLKFMVYLQKENIIDESGMPKERFSAEFPKEGPSILRIQQVVRGDSAAYFCASSPGISGTGISYEQYFGPGTRLTVT.

In this sample, this clonotype turned up a few times. V and J are TRBV4-3 and TRBJ2-4; 8 bases are shared with TRBD2. After removal of 0 bases from V and 0 bases from J, the junction contained 4 bases not matched to a gene. Germline V gene sequence: CDR1 LGHNA, CDR2 YSLEER. This CDR3 has 17 amino acids. CDR3 coding DNA: TGCGCCAGCAGCCAAGATGCTAGCGGGTTAGCCAAAAACATTCAGTACTTC. Translation: CASSQDASGLAKNIQYF.

This clonotype was counted a few times. The V gene is TRBV9, the J gene TRBJ2-7; 10 bases are a match to TRBD2. V lost 4 bases, J lost 3 bases, and 7 bases stayed unmatched. The CDR3 spans 15 residues. The germline CDR1 and CDR2 sequences are SGDLS and YYNGEE. This CDR3 reads CASSPAGTSDYEQYF. The CDR3 coding sequence is TGTGCCAGCAGCCCGGCCGGGACTAGCGACTACGAGCAGTACTTC.

This clonotype was seen a handful of times. At one end the junction does not follow the germline gene, possibly because of a read error. This chain joins TRBV28 and TRBJ2-7, with 8 bases fitting TRBD1. CDR3 length: 11 residues. CDR1 MDHEN and CDR2 SYDVKM come from the germline V gene. For the CDR3, the DNA is TGTGCCAGCAGCTCCAGGGGGCGCAGGAACTTC. Translation gives CASSSRGRRNF.

This clonotype has just a few counts. The chain recombines TRBV27 with TRBJ2-6; no clear D. The V end lost 7 bases, the J end lost 0 bases, and 10 bases lay between the germline ends. Germline CDR1 reads MNHEY; CDR2 reads SMNVEV (reference sequence). The CDR3 has 15 residues. The CDR3 protein is CASTWGSSGANVLTF. The CDR3 nucleotides are TGTGCCAGCACTTGGGGAAGCTCTGGGGCCAACGTCCTGACTTTC.

The rearrangement joins TRBV7-2 to TRBJ2-1, with 8 bases identical to TRBD2. Germline V lookup: CDR1 SGHTA, CDR2 FQGNSA. CDR3 length: 15 amino acids. V lost 1 base to trimming and J lost 10 bases; unmatched junction nucleotides: 9. The CDR3 nucleotides read TGTGCCAGCAGCTTAGTCGCTAGCGGGTTGGTGGAGCAGTTCTTC. As protein: CASSLVASGLVEQFF. The full variable domain, with the rest looked up from reference TRBV7-2 and TRBJ2-1, is GAGVSQSPSNKVTEKGKDVELRCDPISGHTALYWYRQSLGQGLEFLIYFQGNSAPDKSGLPSDRFSAERTGGSVSTLTIQRTQQEDSAVYLCASSLVASGLVEQFFGPGTRLTVL.

The chain employs TRBV15 and TRBJ2-7; tentatively, D is TRBD2 (6 bases). The CDR3 is 16 amino acids. Germline V gene lookup returns CDR1 LNHNV and CDR2 YYDKDF (reference sequence). V gave up 1 base and J gave up 2 bases, with 15 bases separating them. CDR3 DNA sequence: TGTGCCACCAGCAGAGTACCGGGAGCCACCACCTACGAGCAGTACTTC. Protein product: CATSRVPGATTYEQYF.

This clonotype was seen a handful of times. The CDR3 reads CASSPTPKETQYF. The CDR3 nucleotides are TGTGCCAGCAGTCCCACTCCCAAAGAGACCCAGTACTTC. This rearrangement joins TRBV27 to TRBJ2-5; the D is unclear. The CDR3 consists of 13 residues. CDR1 and CDR2 from the germline V gene are MNHEY and SMNVEV (reference sequence). The V gene lost 5 bases and the J gene lost 3 bases, with 10 bases spanning the gap.

The J gene is TRBJ2-1, the V gene TRBV11-2; TRBD1 aligns across 9 bases. The V gene's germline CDR1 is SGHAT and CDR2 FQNNGV. There are 16 residues in the CDR3. With 5 bases clipped from V and 4 bases from J, the junction kept 9 bases outside the gene matches. The DNA for the CDR3 is TGTGCCAGCAGCCAGGGGTGGACAGGGGCATACAATGAGCAGTTCTTC. Translation: CASSQGWTGAYNEQFF.

This clonotype was counted only a few times. The chain employs TRBV7-9 and TRBJ2-5; D is ambiguous. The CDR3 loop spans 13 amino acids. Germline assignment: CDR1 SEHNR and CDR2 FQNEAQ (reference sequence). The V end lost 1 base, the J end lost 5 bases, and 8 bases lay between the germline ends. The CDR3: CASSLENRETQYF. The DNA of the CDR3 is TGTGCCAGCAGCTTAGAGAATCGGGAGACCCAGTACTTC.

The chain combines TRBV6-5 with TRBJ2-5; 10 nucleotides align to TRBD2. CDR1 is MNHEY, CDR2 SVGAGI, per germline. This CDR3 region has 15 residues. V was pared by 6 bases and J by 5 bases, with 9 bases of the junction left unmatched. CDR3 sequence: CASRSRSGRTETQYF. CDR3 nucleotide sequence: TGTGCCAGCAGATCTCGTAGCGGGAGGACTGAGACCCAGTACTTC.

This chain joins TRBV18 and TRBJ1-2; tentatively, D is TRBD1 (5 bases). Trimming left V 6 bases short and J 7 bases short, with 15 bases between. The CDR3 runs 13 residues. The V gene's germline CDR1 is KGHSH and CDR2 LQKENI. In DNA, the CDR3 is TGTGCCAGCTCGCCCTCCGAGGACACTGGCTACACCTTC. Amino acid sequence: CASSPSEDTGYTF.

This clonotype was detected once. This sequence joins TRBV7-9 and TRBJ2-5; 14 bases match TRBD2. The germline V gene has CDR1 SEHNR and CDR2 FQNEAQ (reference sequence). CDR3 length equals 15 residues. Trimming cost V 8 bases and J 7 bases; bases outside gene matches: 9. DNA for the CDR3: TGTGCCAGCTCACCAGGCGGACTAGCGGGGGGGACCCAGTACTTC. As protein: CASSPGGLAGGTQYF.

This clonotype was seen only a few times. The V gene is TRBV6-5, the J gene TRBJ2-1; TRBD2 is a possible D gene (6 bases). Germline V CDR1 and CDR2: MNHEY, SVGAGI. The CDR3 is 17 residues long. With 0 bases removed from V and 0 bases from J, the gap between germline ends came to 12 bases. The CDR3 DNA reads as TGTGCCAGCAGTTACTCGGGAGGACGGGGCTCCTACAATGAGCAGTTCTTC. The encoded protein is CASSYSGGRGSYNEQFF.

This clonotype has just a few counts. The V gene is TRBV6-1, the J gene TRBJ2-1; TRBD2 matches 10 bases. The CDR3 spans 13 residues. Germline V lookup: CDR1 MNHNS, CDR2 SASEGT. The trim removed 7 bases at V and 9 bases at J, leaving 6 bases unmatched. The CDR3 here is CASKRGGQGEQFF. The CDR3 DNA reads as TGTGCCAGCAAGCGGGGGGGGCAGGGTGAGCAGTTCTTC.

V gene TRBV4-2 combines with J gene TRBJ2-4; TRBD1 agrees at 7 bases. The CDR3 consists of 16 residues. Germline loops: CDR1 LGHNA, CDR2 YNFKEQ. V shed 1 base and J 4 bases; nucleotides not matched to a gene: 7. The CDR3 DNA follows: TGTGCCAGCAGCCAAGGCCGACAGGGCAGAAAAAACATTCAGTACTTC. Its protein is CASSQGRQGRKNIQYF.

J is TRBJ2-2 and V is TRBV29-1; 10 bases are shared with TRBD2. The V segment lost 7 bases and the J segment 0 bases; nucleotides outside the gene matches: 5. Per germline, CDR1 SQVTM and CDR2 ANQGSEA. The CDR3 is made up of 15 amino acids. This chain's CDR3 is CSAETSGANTGELFF. CDR3 coding DNA: TGCAGCGCCGAAACTAGCGGGGCGAACACCGGGGAGCTGTTTTTT.

The CDR3 DNA is TGCGCCAGCAGCTTGGTGGTATCGGGCTCGGATACGCAGTATTTT. This translates into CASSLVVSGSDTQYF. The chain recombines TRBV5-1 with TRBJ2-3, with D uncertain. The germline V gene encodes CDR1 SGHRS and CDR2 YFSETQ. This CDR3 is 15 amino acids long. V lost 0 bases and J 6 bases, leaving 14 bases between the germline ends.